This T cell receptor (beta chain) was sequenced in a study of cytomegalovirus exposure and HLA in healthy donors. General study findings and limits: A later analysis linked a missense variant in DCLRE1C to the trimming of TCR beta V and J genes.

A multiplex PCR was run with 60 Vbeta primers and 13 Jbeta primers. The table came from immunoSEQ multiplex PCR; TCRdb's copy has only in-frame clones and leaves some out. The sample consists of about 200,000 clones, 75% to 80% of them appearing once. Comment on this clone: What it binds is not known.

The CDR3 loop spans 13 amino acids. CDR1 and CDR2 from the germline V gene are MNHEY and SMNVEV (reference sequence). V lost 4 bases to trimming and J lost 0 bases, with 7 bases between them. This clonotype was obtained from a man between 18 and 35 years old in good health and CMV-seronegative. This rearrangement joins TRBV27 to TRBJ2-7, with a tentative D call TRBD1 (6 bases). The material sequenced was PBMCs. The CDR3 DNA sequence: TGTGCCAGCAGTTGGGACACCTCCTACGAGCAGTACTTC. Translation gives CASSWDTSYEQYF.